A single sample is the source of the 30 T cell receptor beta chains below, sequenced in a study of graft-versus-host responses after intestinal transplantation. Some clones are missing from TCRdb's copy, which holds only in-frame ones; the method was immunoSEQ multiplex PCR. The data contain over 80,000 clones, under 95% of them singletons. No antigen has been identified for these receptors. Sequences were derived from unstimulated CD8+ T cells sorted from spleen or lymph node cells, sampled before transplant. All receptors derive from a human donor who was the organ donor for an intestinal transplant.

The chain employs TRBV19 and TRBJ2-5, with 7 bases fitting TRBD1. The end of the DNA aligns better with TRBJ2-7, so the J call may be wrong. There are 14 residues in the CDR3. Per the germline V gene, CDR1 is LNHDA and CDR2 is SQIVND (reference sequence). The CDR3: CASSPRDSAYEQYF. CDR3 DNA: TGTGCCAGTAGTCCCAGGGACAGCGCCTACGAGCAGTACTTC.

Comments on this clone: One end of the junction varies from germline; a read error may be responsible. The rearrangement links TRBV5-4 to TRBJ2-4; D possibly corresponds to TRBD2 (5 bases). This CDR3 has 12 residues. Per the germline V gene, CDR1 is SGHNT and CDR2 is YYREEE (reference sequence). In DNA form, the CDR3 reads TGTGCCAGCAGCATTCTAGGAGGCAGTTCGGGGTTC. Its translation: CASSILGGSSGF.

A single count supports this clone. This rearrangement joins TRBV4-1 to TRBJ2-7; 12 bases agree with TRBD2. Germline V CDR1 and CDR2: MGHRA, YSYEKL. The CDR3 is 14 amino acids. V shed 6 bases, J shed 6 bases, and the junction held 6 bases outside the gene matches. The CDR3 loop is CASSRTSGEVEQYF. DNA for the CDR3: TGCGCCAGCAGTCGGACTAGCGGGGAAGTCGAGCAGTACTTC.

This clone was recorded once. This chain joins TRBV7-2 and TRBJ2-5; 13 bases are a match to TRBD2. Germline CDR1 reads SGHTA; CDR2 reads FQGNSA. This CDR3 spans 15 amino acids. With 6 bases clipped from V and 2 bases from J, the junction kept 3 bases outside the gene matches. The CDR3 bases are TGTGCCAGCAGGGAACTAGCGGGGGGGCAAGAGACCCAGTACTTC. As protein: CASRELAGGQETQYF.

The DNA of the CDR3 is TGTGCCAGCAGCCTACTAGAGGTCGATACGCAGTATTTT. Its protein is CASSLLEVDTQYF. The chain carries TRBV7-9 and TRBJ2-3; D is perhaps TRBD2 (5 bases). Trimming removed 5 bases at V and 6 bases at J, with 12 bases between. The CDR3 has 13 residues. Germline V gives CDR1 SEHNR, CDR2 FQNEAQ (reference sequence).

This chain uses TRBV7-9 with TRBJ2-3, with D tentatively TRBD1 (7 bases). Deletions cut 7 bases from V and 6 bases from J, with 20 bases between. Germline CDR1 and CDR2: SEHNR and FQNEAQ (reference sequence). The CDR3 has 15 residues. The CDR3 protein is CASIGRRGPLDTQYF. DNA of the CDR3: TGTGCCAGCATCGGACGGAGGGGGCCCCTTGATACGCAGTATTTT.

The chain couples TRBV29-1 to TRBJ2-7; 8 bases map to TRBD1. The CDR3 runs to 13 residues. Germline lookup yields CDR1 SQVTM and CDR2 ANQGSEA. V was clipped by 7 bases and J by 0 bases; unmatched bases: 5. The CDR3 sequence is CSARTGNSYEQYF. The DNA of the CDR3 is TGCAGCGCAAGGACAGGGAACTCCTACGAGCAGTACTTC.

The V gene is TRBV19, the J gene TRBJ2-7; the D gene is possibly TRBD2 (6 bases). The germline V and J ends were trimmed by 3 bases and 3 bases, with 21 bases remaining between them. Germline CDR1 LNHDA, CDR2 SQIVND (reference sequence). The CDR3 is made up of 17 amino acids. The CDR3 region is CASSMSLAYRGNYEQYF. The CDR3 DNA reads as TGTGCCAGTAGTATGTCCCTAGCTTACCGGGGGAACTACGAGCAGTACTTC.

V gene TRBV4-2 combines with J gene TRBJ1-2; D gene ambiguous. The CDR3 length is 15 residues. CDR1 LGHNA and CDR2 YNFKEQ come from the germline V gene. The V end lost 0 bases, the J end lost 4 bases, and 12 bases lay between the germline ends. The CDR3 DNA reads as TGTGCCAGCAGCCAAGAGATAGGAGGGATCTATGGCTACACCTTC. Translated: CASSQEIGGIYGYTF.

The chain is built from TRBV30 and TRBJ2-5, with 12 bases aligning to TRBD2. CDR1 and CDR2 from the germline V gene are GTSNPN and SVGIG (reference sequence). V lost 4 bases to trimming and J lost 2 bases; unmatched junction nucleotides: 11. The CDR3 contains 17 residues. The CDR3 coding sequence is TGTGCCTGGACCCCCTCTAGCGGGGGGGAAAAACAAGAGACCCAGTACTTC. It encodes CAWTPSSGGEKQETQYF.

V usage is TRBV10-3 and J usage is TRBJ2-7, with D tentatively TRBD1 (6 bases). Per the germline V gene, CDR1 is ENHRY and CDR2 is SYGVKD. Between the trimmed V and J ends, which lost 4 bases and 2 bases, there was a span of 12 bases. This CDR3 spans 14 amino acids. CDR3 sequence: CAISAGAQTYEQYF. DNA for the CDR3: TGTGCCATCAGTGCAGGGGCGCAGACCTACGAGCAGTACTTC.

The genes are TRBV4-1 and TRBJ2-7; 8 nucleotides match TRBD1. Germline V gives CDR1 MGHRA, CDR2 YSYEKL. The CDR3 contains 16 residues. V was clipped by 1 base and J by 5 bases; unmatched bases: 10. In DNA, the CDR3 is TGCGCCAGCAGCCAAGGAACGACAGGGGTTGCCCACGAGCAGTACTTC. This encodes CASSQGTTGVAHEQYF.

The V gene is TRBV9, the J gene TRBJ1-4; 7 nucleotides agree with TRBD1. V shed 4 bases, J shed 5 bases, and the junction held 8 bases outside the gene matches. Per the germline V gene, CDR1 is SGDLS and CDR2 is YYNGEE. This CDR3 has 15 amino acids. The CDR3 DNA reads as TGTGCCAGCAGCTCCGGGGACAGTATAAATGAAAAACTGTTTTTT. Translated: CASSSGDSINEKLFF.

On this clone: The same CDR3 also results from other DNA sequences found in this sample. The genes are TRBV27 and TRBJ2-7; no firm D call. CDR3 length: 13 residues. The V gene lost 4 bases and the J gene lost 0 bases, with 7 bases spanning the gap. CDR1 is MNHEY, CDR2 SMNVEV, per germline (reference sequence). The CDR3 coding sequence is TGTGCCAGCAGTTGGGCCAGCTCCTACGAGCAGTACTTC. It codes for CASSWASSYEQYF.

The chain joins TRBV20-1 to TRBJ2-1; D is unclear. The CDR3 sequence is 10 residues long. Looked up from germline, CDR1 is DFQATT and CDR2 is SNEGSKA (reference sequence). The V gene lost 6 bases and the J gene lost 5 bases, with 5 bases spanning the gap. The CDR3 loop is CSAQNNEQFF. CDR3 sequence (DNA): TGCAGTGCCCAAAACAATGAGCAGTTCTTC.

The chain has TRBV4-1 and TRBJ1-5; D is possibly TRBD1 (6 bases). Germline V lookup: CDR1 MGHRA, CDR2 YSYEKL. The CDR3 consists of 15 residues. The V end was cut by 3 bases, the J end by 5 bases, with 14 bases between. The CDR3 here is CASSHFQDSDQPQHF. The DNA for the CDR3 is TGCGCCAGCAGCCACTTTCAGGACAGCGATCAGCCCCAGCATTTT.

The V and J genes are TRBV5-6 and TRBJ2-1, with 8 bases matching TRBD1. This CDR3 has 17 residues. Germline values: CDR1 SGHDT, CDR2 YYEEEE. With V trimmed by 0 bases and J by 2 bases, 7 bases remained unmatched. This CDR3 reads CASSLGVTGEAYNEQFF. The CDR3 DNA sequence: TGTGCCAGCAGCTTGGGGGTGACAGGGGAGGCCTACAATGAGCAGTTCTTC.

V usage is TRBV27 and J usage is TRBJ2-7; 7 nucleotides agree with TRBD2. Germline CDR1 reads MNHEY; CDR2 reads SMNVEV (reference sequence). V lost 2 bases and J lost 2; bases outside the gene matches: 6. CDR3 length equals 15 residues. This chain's CDR3 is CASSLGRAGPYEQYF. Here the CDR3 DNA reads TGTGCCAGCAGTTTAGGGAGAGCGGGGCCCTACGAGCAGTACTTC.

This chain connects TRBV5-1 to TRBJ2-7; D may be TRBD1 (6 bases). V lost 0 bases and J lost 4, with 11 bases in between. This CDR3 region has 14 residues. Per the germline V gene, CDR1 is SGHRS and CDR2 is YFSETQ. CDR3 DNA sequence: TGCGCCAGCAGCTTGGGGACAGCAAGATACGAGCAGTACTTC. Translated, it gives CASSLGTARYEQYF.

The chain combines TRBV5-8 with TRBJ2-7, with TRBD2 as a possible D gene (7 bases). The CDR3 covers 15 residues. From germline, CDR1 is SGHTS and CDR2 YDEGEE. Trimming removed 4 bases from V and 0 bases from J, with 14 bases in between. The CDR3 region is CASSQQGGFSYEQYF. CDR3 DNA sequence: TGTGCCAGCAGCCAACAGGGAGGGTTCTCCTACGAGCAGTACTTC.

This chain links TRBV15 with TRBJ2-2, with 7 bases lining up with TRBD1. Germline values: CDR1 LNHNV, CDR2 YYDKDF (reference sequence). This CDR3 has 18 amino acids. V lost 2 bases, J lost 0 bases, and 9 bases stayed unmatched. The CDR3 sequence is CATSRQPSTGTNTGELFF. DNA of the CDR3: TGTGCCACCAGCAGACAACCTTCGACAGGGACGAACACCGGGGAGCTGTTTTTT.

For the CDR3, the DNA is TGCGCCAGCAGCCTCCTCCCAGGGGGCACTAATGAAAAACTGTTTTTT. It yields the protein CASSLLPGGTNEKLFF. This sequence joins TRBV5-1 and TRBJ1-4; 8 positions match TRBD1. Germline CDR1 SGHRS, CDR2 YFSETQ. The CDR3 loop spans 16 amino acids. V lost 4 bases, J lost 2 bases, and 7 bases stayed unmatched.

This sequence joins TRBV19 and TRBJ2-7, with TRBD2 matching over 7 bases. Germline CDR1 and CDR2: LNHDA and SQIVND (reference sequence). Trimming removed 3 bases from V and 1 base from J; junction bases left unmatched: 6. CDR3 length: 15 amino acids. The chain's CDR3 is CASSIFGGLSYEQYF. The CDR3 DNA reads TGTGCCAGTAGTATCTTCGGGGGGTTGTCCTACGAGCAGTACTTC.

V and J are TRBV11-2 and TRBJ2-1; D gene unclear. Per germline, CDR1 SGHAT and CDR2 FQNNGV. V shed 1 base and J shed 6 bases, with 13 bases lying between them. This CDR3 region has 15 residues. The CDR3 sequence is CASSLGSEAPNEQFF. The CDR3 nucleotides read TGTGCCAGCAGCTTAGGAAGCGAAGCCCCCAATGAGCAGTTCTTC.

V usage is TRBV2 and J usage is TRBJ2-1; 9 nucleotides line up with TRBD1. The CDR3 has 15 residues. The V and J ends lost 6 bases and 6 bases, in that order; junction bases with no gene match: 9. Germline loops: CDR1 SNHLY, CDR2 FYNNEI. The CDR3 nucleotides read TGTGCCAGCAGATGGGGGACAGGGATGTCCAATGAGCAGTTCTTC. This encodes CASRWGTGMSNEQFF.

In its sample, this clone was seen a few times. The chain has TRBV5-4 and TRBJ2-1, with unresolved D. The CDR3 runs 15 residues. Between the trimmed V and J ends, which lost 0 bases and 0 bases, there was a span of 7 bases. The germline gives CDR1 SGHNT, CDR2 YYREEE (reference sequence). DNA of the CDR3: TGTGCCAGCAGCTTGGACCTGAGCTCCTACAATGAGCAGTTCTTC. This encodes CASSLDLSSYNEQFF.

This chain uses TRBV9 with TRBJ1-2; D is possibly TRBD1 (5 bases). Trimming took 6 bases from V and 4 from J, leaving 19 bases between them. There are 15 residues in the CDR3. CDR1 is SGDLS, CDR2 YYNGEE, per germline. CDR3 protein: CASTSGGLSPYGYTF. The DNA for the CDR3 is TGTGCCAGCACCTCCGGGGGGTTATCACCCTATGGCTACACCTTC. Based on the CDR3 plus reference TRBV9 and TRBJ1-2, the full variable domain is DSGVTQTPKHLITATGQRVTLRCSPRSGDLSVYWYQQSLDQGLQFLIQYYNGEERAKGNILERFSAQQFPDLHSELNLSSLELGDSALYFCASTSGGLSPYGYTFGSGTRLTVV.

About this clone itself: Distinct nucleotide sequences in the sample also encode this CDR3. The chain couples TRBV27 to TRBJ1-2, with D unresolved. V lost 2 bases and J 2 bases, leaving 6 bases between the germline ends. CDR3 length: 13 residues. Germline CDR1 reads MNHEY; CDR2 reads SMNVEV (reference sequence). The CDR3 coding sequence is TGTGCCAGCAGTTTAACCGCGAACTATGGCTACACCTTC. Its protein product is CASSLTANYGYTF.

V is TRBV27 and J is TRBJ2-7, with D tentatively TRBD1 (5 bases). Trimming took off 5 bases at V and 0 bases at J, with 14 bases between the two ends. There are 15 residues in the CDR3. Germline values: CDR1 MNHEY, CDR2 SMNVEV (reference sequence). For the CDR3, the DNA is TGTGCCAGCAGTACCGTCCGACAGAGCTCCTACGAGCAGTACTTC. Protein sequence: CASSTVRQSSYEQYF.

This chain connects TRBV2 to TRBJ2-7, with 10 positions matching TRBD2. The CDR3 spans 14 residues. V lost 8 bases to trimming and J lost 7 bases; unmatched junction nucleotides: 11. Germline V gene sequence: CDR1 SNHLY, CDR2 FYNNEI. CDR3 bases: TGTGCCAGCTTAGCGGGGGGTGCCTTGTGGGAGCAGTACTTC. It yields the protein CASLAGGALWEQYF.